The 4 T cell receptor beta chains below come from one sample, sequenced in a study of cytomegalovirus exposure and HLA in healthy donors. PCR amplification relied on 60 Vbeta primers (plus 13 Jbeta primers). Using immunoSEQ multiplex PCR, the repertoire was profiled, and TCRdb retains in-frame clones only, with some absent. The sample has about 150,000 clones; less than 85% are singletons. The sample was PBMCs. These receptors were obtained from a boy younger than 10 in good health and CMV-seronegative.

The V gene is TRBV6-6, the J gene TRBJ1-1; D gene unclear. From germline, CDR1 is MNHNY and CDR2 SVGAGI (reference sequence). The length of the CDR3 is 13 residues. Trimming pared 7 bases from V and 4 bases from J, leaving 13 bases between. CDR3 protein: CASTLKSSTEAFF. In DNA form, the CDR3 reads TGTGCCAGCACCCTAAAATCGTCCACTGAAGCTTTCTTT.

The chain couples TRBV11-2 to TRBJ1-1; D not certain. CDR3 size: 14 residues. Germline CDR1 reads SGHAT; CDR2 reads FQNNGV. Trimming took 2 bases from V and 2 from J, leaving 9 bases between them. In DNA form, the CDR3 reads TGTGCCAGCAGCTTAACCCGGGGAAACACTGAAGCTTTCTTT. This sequence encodes CASSLTRGNTEAFF.

The sample holds a few counts of this clone. The chain has TRBV2 and TRBJ2-5, with TRBD2 matching 11 bases. V lost 3 bases and J lost 11; bases outside the gene matches: 11. The CDR3 is 15 amino acids. Germline V CDR1 and CDR2: SNHLY, FYNNEI. The CDR3 DNA reads as TGTGCCAGCAGTGACCAGGGACTAGCGGTACTGGAGCAGTACTTC. Protein: CASSDQGLAVLEQYF. Complete variable domain (other parts from reference TRBV2 and TRBJ2-5): EPEVTQTPSHQVTQMGQEVILRCVPISNHLYFYWYRQILGQKVEFLVSFYNNEISEKSEIFDDQFSVERPDGSNFTLKIRSTKLEDSAMYFCASSDQGLAVLEQYFGPGTRLLVL.

This clone was observed many times. The V and J genes are TRBV2 and TRBJ1-4; D unclear. V gave up 3 bases and J gave up 4 bases, with 12 bases separating them. In germline, CDR1 is SNHLY, CDR2 FYNNEI. The CDR3 covers 15 residues. CDR3 residues: CASSEWGSGNEKLFF. CDR3 in DNA: TGTGCCAGCAGTGAGTGGGGAAGCGGTAATGAAAAACTGTTTTTT.